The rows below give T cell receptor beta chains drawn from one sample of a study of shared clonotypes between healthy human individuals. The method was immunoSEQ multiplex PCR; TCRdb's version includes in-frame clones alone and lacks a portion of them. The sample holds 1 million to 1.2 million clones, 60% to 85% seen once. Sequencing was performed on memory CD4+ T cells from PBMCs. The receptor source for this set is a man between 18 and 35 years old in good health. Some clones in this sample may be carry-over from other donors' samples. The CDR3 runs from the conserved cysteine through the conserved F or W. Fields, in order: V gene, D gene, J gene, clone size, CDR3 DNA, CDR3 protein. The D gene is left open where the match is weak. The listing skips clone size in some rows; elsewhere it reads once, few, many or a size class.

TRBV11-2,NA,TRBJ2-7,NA,TGTGCCAGCAGCGTTAGATCCTACGAGCAGTACTTC,CASSVRSYEQYF
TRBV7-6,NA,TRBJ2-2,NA,TGTGCCAGCAGCTTAATTTATACAGGGAACACCGGGGAGCTGTTTTTT,CASSLIYTGNTGELFF
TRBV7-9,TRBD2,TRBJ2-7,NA,TGTGCCAGCAGCTCCCCGCTGACGGGACTAGCGGGGGAGCAGTACTTC,CASSSPLTGLAGEQYF
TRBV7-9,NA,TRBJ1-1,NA,TGTGCCAGCAGCTTAGGAGGCCCGGGGGCTTTCTTT,CASSLGGPGAFF
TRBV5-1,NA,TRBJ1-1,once,TGCGCCAGCAGCTTCACGGGACGGACTGAAGCTTTCTTT,CASSFTGRTEAFF
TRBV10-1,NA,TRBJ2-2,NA,TGCGCCAACGTCTCTGGCGGGAATTTCCCCGGGGAGCTGTTTTTT,CANVSGGNFPGELFF
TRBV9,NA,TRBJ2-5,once,TGTGCCAGCAGCAAAACAGGAGGGAAAGAGACCCAGTACTTC,CASSKTGGKETQYF
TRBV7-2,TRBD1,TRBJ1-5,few,TGTGCCAGCAGCACTAACCGGGACAGGGGCAATCAGCCCCAGCATTTT,CASSTNRDRGNQPQHF
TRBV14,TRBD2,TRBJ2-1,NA,TGTGCCAGCAGCCACCGCGGACTAGCGGGGGCACCCTACAATGAGCAGTTCTTC,CASSHRGLAGAPYNEQFF
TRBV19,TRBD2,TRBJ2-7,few,TGTGCCAGTAGCCTCAGACTAGCGGGAGGCTACGAGCAGTACTTC,CASSLRLAGGYEQYF
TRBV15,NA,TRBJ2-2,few,TGTGCCACCAGCAGGCAGGAACAGTTGGGGGAGCTGTTTTTT,CATSRQEQLGELFF
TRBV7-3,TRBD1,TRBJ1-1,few,TGTGCCAGCAGCCCGCAGGGGGAGAGGGCTGAAGCTTTCTTT,CASSPQGERAEAFF
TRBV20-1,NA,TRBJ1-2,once,TGCAGTCAGGGAGACCCCGGCTACACCTTC,CSQGDPGYTF
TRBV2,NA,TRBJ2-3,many,TGTGCCAGCAAAGAGCGCATCAGAACGACAGATACGCAGTATTTT,CASKERIRTTDTQYF
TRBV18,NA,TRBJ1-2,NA,TGTGCCAGCTCAAACAGGGTGGATGGCTACACCTTC,CASSNRVDGYTF
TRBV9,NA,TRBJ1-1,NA,TGTGCCAGCAGCTGGGGGCAGAACACTGAAGCTTTCTTT,CASSWGQNTEAFF
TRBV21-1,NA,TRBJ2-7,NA,TGTGCCAGCAGCTGTCGGGCCCCGGGGGAGCAGTACTTC,CASSCRAPGEQYF
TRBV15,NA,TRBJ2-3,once,TGTGCCACCAGCAGAGAGAGGGCCGGACTGGGCACAGATACGCAGTATTTT,CATSRERAGLGTDTQYF
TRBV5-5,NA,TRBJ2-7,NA,TGTGCCAGCAGCCTACCGGGACTTATCTACGAGCAGTACTTC,CASSLPGLIYEQYF
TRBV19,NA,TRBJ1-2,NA,TGTGCCAGTAGTTCGGGGGGTGTACCGAACTATGGCTACACCTTC,CASSSGGVPNYGYTF
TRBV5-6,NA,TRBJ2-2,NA,TGTGCCAGCAGCTTGGGGCCGAAAGCGGGGAACACCGGGGAGCTGTTTTTT,CASSLGPKAGNTGELFF
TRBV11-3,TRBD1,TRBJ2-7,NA,TGTGCCAGCAGCCCCGGGACAGGGATCCAGTCCTACGAGCAGTACTTC,CASSPGTGIQSYEQYF
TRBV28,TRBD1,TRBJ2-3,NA,TGTGCCAGCAGTTATGGGAACAGGGGGCAAGGAGATACGCAGTATTTT,CASSYGNRGQGDTQYF
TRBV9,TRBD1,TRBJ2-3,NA,TGTGCCAGCAGCGTAGCTACAGGGGGGAAAGGATCAGATACGCAGTATTTT,CASSVATGGKGSDTQYF
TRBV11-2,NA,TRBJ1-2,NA,TGTGCCAGCAGCTTTAGGCGGGAGTTCGGGGGTGGCTACACCTTC,CASSFRREFGGGYTF
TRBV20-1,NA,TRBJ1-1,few,TGCAGTGCTAACGACAGTGAAGCTTTCTTT,CSANDSEAFF
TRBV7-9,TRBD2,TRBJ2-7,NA,TGTGCCAGCAGCTTAAATAGCGGGAGGTCCTCGAAAGAGCAGTACTTC,CASSLNSGRSSKEQYF
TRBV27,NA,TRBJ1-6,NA,TGTGCCAGCAGTTTTGGAGGGTATAATTCACCCCTCCACTTT,CASSFGGYNSPLHF
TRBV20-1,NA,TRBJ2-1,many,TGCAGTGCTCTTTGGGGGAATGAGCAGTTCTTC,CSALWGNEQFF
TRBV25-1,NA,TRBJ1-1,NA,TGTGCCAGCAGCCGGCCGGGGCGGAACACTGAAGCTTTCTTT,CASSRPGRNTEAFF
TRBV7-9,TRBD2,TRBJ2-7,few,TGTGCCAGCAGCTCAACGGGGGGCTCCTACGAGCAGTACTTC,CASSSTGGSYEQYF
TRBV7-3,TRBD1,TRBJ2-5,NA,TGTGCCAGCAGCTTCCCGGGACAGGGTACGACCCAGTACTTC,CASSFPGQGTTQYF
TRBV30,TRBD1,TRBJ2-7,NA,TGTGCCTGGAGTTCCCGGACAGGGGGGCGGTACGAGCAGTACTTC,CAWSSRTGGRYEQYF
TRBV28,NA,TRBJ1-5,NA,TGTGCCAGCGTACAGGGTGGGAGCAATCAGCCCCAGCATTTT,CASVQGGSNQPQHF
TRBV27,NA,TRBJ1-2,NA,TGTGCCAGCAGTTTATCCCTGGGAAACTATGGCTACACCTTC,CASSLSLGNYGYTF
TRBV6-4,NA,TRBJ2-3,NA,TGTGCCAGCAGTCGACTAGGAGGGGATACGCAGTATTTT,CASSRLGGDTQYF
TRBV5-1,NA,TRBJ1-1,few,TGCGCCAGCAGAGGGGGGGAGAACACTGAAGCTTTCTTT,CASRGGENTEAFF
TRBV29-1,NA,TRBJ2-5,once,TGCAGCGTTGAAAGGGAGACCCAGTACTTC,CSVERETQYF
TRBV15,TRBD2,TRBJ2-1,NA,TGTGCCACCAGCAGAGCGGCGGGAGGGCCGGGCAATGAGCAGTTCTTC,CATSRAAGGPGNEQFF
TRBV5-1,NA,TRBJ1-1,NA,TGCGCCAGCAGCTTGGAACAGAACACTGAAGCTTTCTTT,CASSLEQNTEAFF
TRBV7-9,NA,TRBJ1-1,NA,TGTGCCAGCAGCCTGGGAGTCACTGAAGCTTTCTTT,CASSLGVTEAFF
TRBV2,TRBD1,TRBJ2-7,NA,TGTGCCAGCAGTACCGGGACAGGGGCCACCGAGCAGTACTTC,CASSTGTGATEQYF
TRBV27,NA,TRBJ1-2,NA,TGTGCCAGCAGCCGGAACAGGGACGTCTATGGCTACACCTTC,CASSRNRDVYGYTF
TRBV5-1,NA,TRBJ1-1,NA,TGCGCCAGCAGCTTGGCTCAAGGGTCCATGAACACTGAAGCTTTCTTT,CASSLAQGSMNTEAFF
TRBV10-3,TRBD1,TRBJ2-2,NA,TGTGCCATCGGACGACAGGGGGCGACCGGGGAGCTGTTTTTT,CAIGRQGATGELFF
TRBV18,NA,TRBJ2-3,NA,TGTGCCAGCGTGGACAGTACAGATACGCAGTATTTT,CASVDSTDTQYF
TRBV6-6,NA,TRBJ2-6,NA,TGTGCCAGCAGTTTTAAGAGATTCTCTGGGGCCAACGTCCTGACTTTC,CASSFKRFSGANVLTF
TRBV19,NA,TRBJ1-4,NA,TGTGCCAGTAGTATAGGTGGCAGCCTTAATGAAAAACTGTTTTTT,CASSIGGSLNEKLFF
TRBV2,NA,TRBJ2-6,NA,TGTGCCAGCAACCCCGACAGCTCTGGGGCCAACGTCCTGACTTTC,CASNPDSSGANVLTF
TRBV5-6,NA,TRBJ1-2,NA,TGTGCCAGCAGCTTGATTAGCGTAGGGGCATATGGCTACACCTTC,CASSLISVGAYGYTF
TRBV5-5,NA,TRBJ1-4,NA,TGTGCCAGCAGCTTGATTGCAACTAATGAAAAACTGTTTTTT,CASSLIATNEKLFF
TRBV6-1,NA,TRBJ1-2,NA,TGTGCCAGCAGTCGGACAGCTAGTACGGACTATGGCTACACCTTC,CASSRTASTDYGYTF
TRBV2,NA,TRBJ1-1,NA,TGTGCCAGCTGCAGGGAAGGGAACACTGAAGCTTTCTTT,CASCREGNTEAFF
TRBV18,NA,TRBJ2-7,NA,TGTGCCAGCTCACCAAGGGGAAACGAGCAGTACTTC,CASSPRGNEQYF
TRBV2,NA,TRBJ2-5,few,TGTGCCAGCAGGCAAGAGCAGGGGATCAGTGAGACCCAGTACTTC,CASRQEQGISETQYF
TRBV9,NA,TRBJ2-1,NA,TGTGCCAGCAGCGCCGGGACCTCCGACGTGGATGAGCAGTTCTTC,CASSAGTSDVDEQFF
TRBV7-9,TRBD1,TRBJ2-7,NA,TGTGCCAGCAGCTCCGAGGACAGGGGATCCTACGAGCAGTACTTC,CASSSEDRGSYEQYF